Following are 3 T cell receptor beta chains from one sample sequenced in a study of early T cells in non-severe SARS-CoV-2 infection. TCRdb used MiXCR to reprocess the 5' RACE reads, holding one entry per CDR3 protein. The sample contains about 49,000 distinct CDR3 sequences, approximately 12% of which appear only once. The sample was whole blood. Every receptor here comes from an adult who was a healthcare worker with PCR-confirmed SARS-CoV-2 infection or an uninfected control (not recorded which).

This clonotype was counted many times. The gene calls are TRBV13 and TRBJ1-1; TRBD1 matches at 7 bases. This CDR3 is built from 16 residues. The germline CDR1 and CDR2 sequences are PRHDT and FYEKMQ (reference sequence). The ends lost 0 bases at V and 4 bases at J; junction bases unmatched: 8. The CDR3 sequence is CASSLGLVAGGTEAFF. CDR3 nucleotide sequence: TGTGCCAGCAGCTTAGGCCTTGTGGCAGGGGGCACTGAAGCTTTCTTT.

This clonotype was picked up many times. The rearrangement uses TRBV6-2 or TRBV6-3 and TRBJ2-3; D call uncertain. The CDR3 length is 14 residues. Trimming left V 2 bases short and J 6 bases short, with 12 bases between. Germline values: CDR1 MNHEY, CDR2 SVGEGT. DNA for the CDR3: TGTGCCAGCAGTTACCTAACAACTGCGGATACGCAGTATTTT. Its protein is CASSYLTTADTQYF.

The chain combines TRBV20-1 with TRBJ2-5; no clear D gene. Germline V gene data show CDR1 as DFQATT and CDR2 as SNEGSKA (reference sequence). V lost 5 bases and J lost 2, with 12 bases in between. The CDR3 sequence is 13 residues long. The CDR3, as DNA: TGCAGTGCTGTCGTCGACGCTCAAGAGACCCAGTACTTC. Its protein product is CSAVVDAQETQYF.